The rows below give T cell receptor beta chains drawn from one sample of a study of Ad26.COV2.S vaccination and SARS-CoV-2 variants. Clones were sequenced by immunoSEQ multiplex PCR, and TCRdb holds only the in-frame ones, with some missing. The data contain about 350,000 clones, about 85% of them seen just once; the ten biggest clones take up roughly 6%. The material was peripheral blood, obtained in a trial of Ad26.COV2.S vaccine versus placebo. The receptor set was obtained from a person aged 18-60 years who received the Ad26.COV2.S COVID-19 vaccine or a placebo. Both conserved end residues are trimmed from each CDR3.

>TRBV18|TRBJ2-6
ASSPGATEKESTGANVLT
>TRBV25-1|TRBJ1-2
ASSDLGYT
>TRBV30|TRBJ1-6
AWSKGRSYNSPLH
>TRBV28|TRBJ2-3
ASSPIATSTDTQY
>TRBV6-5|TRBJ2-1
ASKVGTLYNEQF
>TRBV12-5|TRBJ1-2
ASGSPGQGALNRNGYT
>TRBV28|TRBJ2-2
ASRPEGEPTNTGELF
>TRBV19|TRBJ1-5
ASSITVSDSNQPQH
>TRBV4-2|TRBJ2-7
ASSQDVYDRDYEQY
>TRBV6-6|TRBJ1-3
ASSRQLSRSGNTIY
>TRBV9|TRBJ2-7
ASSPTGDEQY
>TRBV7-2|TRBJ1-1
ASSLGSAVNTEAF
>TRBV14|TRBJ2-1
ASAPLAGGQNEQF